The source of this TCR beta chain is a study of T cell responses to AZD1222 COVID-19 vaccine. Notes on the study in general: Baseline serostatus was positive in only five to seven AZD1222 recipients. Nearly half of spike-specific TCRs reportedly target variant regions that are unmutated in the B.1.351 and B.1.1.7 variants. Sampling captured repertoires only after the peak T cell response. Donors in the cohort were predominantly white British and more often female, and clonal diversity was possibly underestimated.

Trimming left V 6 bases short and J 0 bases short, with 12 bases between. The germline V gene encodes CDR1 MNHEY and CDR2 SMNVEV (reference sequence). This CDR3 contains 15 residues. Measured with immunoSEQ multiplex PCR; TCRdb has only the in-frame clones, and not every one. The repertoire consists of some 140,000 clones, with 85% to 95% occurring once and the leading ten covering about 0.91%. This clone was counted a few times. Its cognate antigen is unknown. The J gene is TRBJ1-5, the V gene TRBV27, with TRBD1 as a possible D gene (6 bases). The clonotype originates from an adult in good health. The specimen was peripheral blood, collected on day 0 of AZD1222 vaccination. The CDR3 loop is CASSERGHSNQPQHF. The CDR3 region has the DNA TGTGCCAGCAGCGAGAGGGGACATAGCAATCAGCCCCAGCATTTT.